These 28 T cell receptor beta chains share one sample of origin, sequenced in a study of T cell changes during pregnancy in multiple sclerosis. Profiling relied on immunoSEQ multiplex PCR, and the TCRdb table lists in-frame clones only, not all of them. The table records about 36,000 clones, just over 90% of them present only once. This specimen was CD4+ T cells from peripheral blood mononuclear cells, taken after pregnancy. All receptors come from a female donor with multiple sclerosis, enrolled in a pregnancy study.

This clone turned up a few times. The identical CDR3 is also encoded by other nucleotide sequences in the sample. V gene TRBV5-1 combines with J gene TRBJ2-5; 9 nucleotides align to TRBD2. The CDR3 totals 17 residues. Germline values: CDR1 SGHRS, CDR2 YFSETQ. V trimming: 0 bases; J trimming: 0 bases; junction bases outside the gene matches: 6. CDR3 nucleotide sequence: TGCGCCAGCAGCTTGGGACTAGCGGTGGGGTACCAAGAGACCCAGTACTTC. This sequence encodes CASSLGLAVGYQETQYF.

The chain links TRBV27 to TRBJ2-3, with 14 bases fitting TRBD2. Germline trimming cut 8 bases from V and 4 bases from J; bases unmatched to any gene: 8. This CDR3 comprises 16 residues. Germline CDR1 reads MNHEY; CDR2 reads SMNVEV (reference sequence). CDR3 nucleotide sequence: TGTGCCAGCGGGACTAGCGGGAGAGGGAGAGCAGATACGCAGTATTTT. It encodes CASGTSGRGRADTQYF.

The sample holds a few counts of this clone. The chain couples TRBV15 to TRBJ1-1; 7 bases are a match to TRBD1. This CDR3 spans 14 amino acids. With 3 bases clipped from V and 11 bases from J, the junction kept 12 bases outside the gene matches. CDR1 and CDR2 (germline): LNHNV, YYDKDF (reference sequence). The CDR3 sequence is CATSRQTGTELAFF. The CDR3 DNA reads TGTGCCACCAGCAGGCAGACAGGGACCGAACTGGCTTTCTTT.

This chain connects TRBV18 to TRBJ1-2; weak D call: TRBD1 (6 bases). The CDR3 is 15 amino acids. The V end was cut by 3 bases, the J end by 0 bases, with 11 bases between. Per germline, CDR1 KGHSH and CDR2 LQKENI. CDR3 coding DNA: TGTGCCAGCTCACCGTGGACAGAAGCTAACTATGGCTACACCTTC. It translates to CASSPWTEANYGYTF.

V is TRBV5-1 and J is TRBJ1-6, with D maybe TRBD1 (5 bases). With 2 bases removed from V and 7 bases from J, the gap between germline ends came to 13 bases. Germline values: CDR1 SGHRS, CDR2 YFSETQ. The length of the CDR3 is 15 residues. For the CDR3, the DNA is TGCGCCAGCAGCTTCAGGGCTGAGGTAAATTCACCCCTCCACTTT. Amino acids: CASSFRAEVNSPLHF.

This clone appeared a few times. The CDR3 DNA reads as TGTGCCAGCAGCTCTGGAGTGAACACTGAAGCTTTCTTT. This codes for CASSSGVNTEAFF. The chain carries TRBV5-4 and TRBJ1-1; D ambiguous. CDR1 is SGHNT, CDR2 YYREEE, per germline (reference sequence). CDR3 length: 13 amino acids. The ends were cut back, 3 bases at V and 0 bases at J, with 6 bases in the middle.

J is TRBJ1-4 and V is TRBV15; 8 bases agree with TRBD1. Germline CDR1 LNHNV, CDR2 YYDKDF (reference sequence). Trimming at V came to 6 bases and at J to 3 bases, leaving 15 bases not matched to a gene. The CDR3 length is 18 residues. The CDR3 reads CATSLNPAGGIANEKLFF. The DNA of the CDR3 is TGTGCCACCAGTCTGAATCCGGCAGGGGGCATTGCTAATGAAAAACTGTTTTTT. Full variable domain (remainder filled in from reference TRBV15 and TRBJ1-4): DAMVIQNPRYQVTQFGKPVTLSCSQTLNHNVMYWYQQKSSQAPKLLFHYYDKDFNNEADTPDNFQSRRPNTSFCFLDIRSPGLGDTAMYLCATSLNPAGGIANEKLFFGSGTQLSVL.

The V and J genes are TRBV7-2 and TRBJ1-2, with 7 bases matching TRBD1. V was pared by 3 bases and J by 4 bases, with 5 bases of the junction left unmatched. The CDR3 loop spans 14 amino acids. Germline lookup yields CDR1 SGHTA and CDR2 FQGNSA. CDR3 in amino acids: CASSLIKGAYGYTF. For the CDR3, the DNA is TGTGCCAGCAGCTTGATCAAGGGGGCCTATGGCTACACCTTC.

J is TRBJ1-4 and V is TRBV18; TRBD1 aligns across 7 bases. The CDR3 runs 14 residues. Germline V CDR1 and CDR2: KGHSH, LQKENI. The V gene end was trimmed by 3 bases and the J gene end by 8 bases; junction bases not matched to a gene: 6. CDR3 amino acids: CASSPTGDAEKLFF. The CDR3 DNA follows: TGTGCCAGCTCACCTACAGGGGATGCGGAAAAACTGTTTTTT.

V usage is TRBV5-1 and J usage is TRBJ2-1; no definite D call. The CDR3 is 14 amino acids. V was pared by 5 bases and J by 7 bases, with 16 bases between. CDR1 SGHRS and CDR2 YFSETQ come from the germline V gene. The CDR3 reads CASRQNTRLNEQFF. The CDR3 region has the DNA TGCGCCAGCAGACAGAATACCCGTCTAAATGAGCAGTTCTTC.

This chain uses TRBV19 with TRBJ1-6; the match to TRBD1 covers 10 bases. The CDR3 extends over 15 amino acids. Germline lookup yields CDR1 LNHDA and CDR2 SQIVND (reference sequence). After removal of 5 bases from V and 7 bases from J, the junction contained 5 bases not matched to a gene. The CDR3 is CASSARTGGNSPLHF. The DNA for the CDR3 is TGTGCCAGTAGTGCCAGGACAGGGGGGAATTCACCCCTCCACTTT.

The V and J genes are TRBV6-1 and TRBJ1-1; the D gene is possibly TRBD1 (6 bases). V shed 10 bases and J shed 1 base, with 16 bases lying between them. The CDR3 sequence is 14 residues long. Germline V gives CDR1 MNHNS, CDR2 SASEGT. CDR3 coding DNA: TGTGCCATCATGGGAGACAGGAGGAACACTGAAGCTTTCTTT. This sequence encodes CAIMGDRRNTEAFF.

The CDR3 coding sequence is TGTGCCAGCAGCAAAAATCCGGGAAGCGAGAACACTGAAGCTTTCTTT. Translation gives CASSKNPGSENTEAFF. The V gene is TRBV7-3, the J gene TRBJ1-1; D gene ambiguous. Germline lookup yields CDR1 SGHTA and CDR2 FQGTGA. The germline V and J ends were trimmed by 5 bases and 1 base, with 17 bases remaining between them. The CDR3 sequence is 16 residues long.

With respect to this clone: The sample carries other DNA sequences with the same CDR3. The genes are TRBV5-1 and TRBJ1-3; 7 bases line up with TRBD1. This CDR3 is built from 14 residues. The trim removed 5 bases at V and 3 bases at J, leaving 5 bases unmatched. Germline V lookup: CDR1 SGHRS, CDR2 YFSETQ. CDR3 coding DNA: TGCGCCAGCAGAAATACAGGGGTTGGAAACACCATATATTTT. It translates to CASRNTGVGNTIYF.

This chain uses TRBV19 with TRBJ1-6, with 9 bases aligning to TRBD1. The CDR3 length is 14 residues. Per the germline V gene, CDR1 is LNHDA and CDR2 is SQIVND (reference sequence). Losses at the gene ends were 7 bases for V and 7 bases for J; bases not matched to a gene: 5. The CDR3 protein is CASKAGQGNSPLHF. The CDR3 region has the DNA TGTGCCAGTAAGGCAGGACAGGGGAATTCACCCCTCCACTTT.

The chain employs TRBV18 and TRBJ1-3, with 7 bases identical to TRBD1. The CDR3 loop spans 19 amino acids. Trimming cost V 2 bases and J 0 bases; bases outside gene matches: 13. In germline, CDR1 is KGHSH, CDR2 LQKENI. The CDR3 sequence: CASSPLPGQPQPSGNTIYF. The CDR3 coding sequence is TGTGCCAGCTCACCATTACCGGGACAGCCTCAACCCTCTGGAAACACCATATATTTT.

V usage is TRBV2 and J usage is TRBJ2-1; TRBD2 matches at 8 bases. Germline V gives CDR1 SNHLY, CDR2 FYNNEI. The CDR3 sequence is 15 residues long. The trim removed 6 bases at V and 4 bases at J, leaving 8 bases unmatched. Here the CDR3 reads CASRSGLALYNEQFF. CDR3 in DNA: TGTGCCAGCAGATCAGGACTAGCCCTTTACAATGAGCAGTTCTTC.

This rearrangement joins TRBV2 to TRBJ2-2; 8 nucleotides line up with TRBD2. There are 19 residues in the CDR3. V lost 2 bases to trimming and J lost 1 base; unmatched junction nucleotides: 12. CDR1 is SNHLY and CDR2 is FYNNEI in the germline V gene. In nucleotides, the CDR3 is TGTGCCAGCAGTGAACCTCGACTAGCGAAAGTAAGGAACACCGGGGAGCTGTTTTTT. Translation gives CASSEPRLAKVRNTGELFF.

The V call is TRBV29-1, the J call TRBJ2-1; 9 nucleotides agree with TRBD2. The CDR3 has 14 amino acids. Per germline, CDR1 SQVTM and CDR2 ANQGSEA. The junction had 7 bases not matched to a gene; V was cut back by 4 bases and J by 6 bases. The DNA of the CDR3 is TGCAGCGTTGCGGCGGGAGGGCCCTCCAATGAGCAGTTCTTC. Amino acid sequence: CSVAAGGPSNEQFF.

The V gene is TRBV7-3, the J gene TRBJ2-1, with 12 bases lining up with TRBD2. V shed 5 bases, J shed 4 bases, and the junction held 15 bases outside the gene matches. The CDR3 is made up of 19 amino acids. CDR1 is SGHTA and CDR2 is FQGTGA in the germline V gene. CDR3 region: CASSKRGTSGGKVYNEQFF. CDR3 in DNA: TGTGCCAGCAGCAAGCGGGGAACTAGCGGGGGGAAAGTTTACAATGAGCAGTTCTTC.

This chain connects TRBV9 to TRBJ1-2; D is perhaps TRBD1 (6 bases). The CDR3 is 14 residues long. Germline-derived CDR1 and CDR2 are SGDLS and YYNGEE. The germline V and J ends were trimmed by 4 bases and 0 bases, with 10 bases remaining between them. DNA for the CDR3: TGTGCCAGCAGCCAAGACAGGACTAACTATGGCTACACCTTC. It codes for CASSQDRTNYGYTF. Full variable domain (missing parts from reference TRBV9 and TRBJ1-2): DSGVTQTPKHLITATGQRVTLRCSPRSGDLSVYWYQQSLDQGLQFLIQYYNGEERAKGNILERFSAQQFPDLHSELNLSSLELGDSALYFCASSQDRTNYGYTFGSGTRLTVV.

The chain carries TRBV4-1 and TRBJ1-6; D remains unclear. This CDR3 has 14 residues. Looked up from germline, CDR1 is MGHRA and CDR2 is YSYEKL. Trimming stripped 1 base from V and 8 bases from J, with 9 bases between. The CDR3 DNA reads as TGCGCCAGCAGCCAAGCTATGGCGGATTCACCCCTCCACTTT. It encodes CASSQAMADSPLHF.

This chain connects TRBV9 to TRBJ2-3; D uncertain. CDR1 is SGDLS, CDR2 YYNGEE, per germline. Trimming cost V 1 base and J 4 bases, with 13 bases left between them. The CDR3 runs to 15 residues. In DNA, the CDR3 is TGTGCCAGCAGCGTAATCCCACTGCCGGCAGATACGCAGTATTTT. Translation: CASSVIPLPADTQYF.

This clone was detected only once. This CDR3 reads CASSSQGRGTEAFF. The CDR3 region has the DNA TGTGCCAGCAGCTCACAGGGTCGTGGAACTGAAGCTTTCTTT. V gene TRBV7-2 combines with J gene TRBJ1-1; a weak D match, TRBD1 (6 bases). The CDR3 runs to 14 residues. CDR1 and CDR2 (germline): SGHTA, FQGNSA. The V and J ends lost 4 bases and 5 bases respectively, with 14 bases between them.

The chain couples TRBV19 to TRBJ1-4, with 8 bases that match TRBD1. Germline lookup yields CDR1 LNHDA and CDR2 SQIVND (reference sequence). The CDR3 has 14 residues. The trim removed 6 bases at V and 5 bases at J, leaving 5 bases unmatched. In DNA, the CDR3 is TGTGCCAGTAGCCGGACAGGGTTGAATGAAAAACTGTTTTTT. Protein sequence: CASSRTGLNEKLFF.

V usage is TRBV28 and J usage is TRBJ1-1, with a possible D match to TRBD1 (6 bases). The CDR3 sequence is 15 residues long. Trimming took off 3 bases at V and 0 bases at J, with 11 bases between the two ends. Germline assignment: CDR1 MDHEN and CDR2 SYDVKM. DNA of the CDR3: TGTGCCAGCAGTTTTGGGGGGGCCCTGAACACTGAAGCTTTCTTT. Translating gives CASSFGGALNTEAFF.

The sample holds one count of this clone. The V and J genes are TRBV4-2 and TRBJ1-1; TRBD1 matches at 9 bases. This CDR3 has 17 amino acids. The germline gives CDR1 LGHNA, CDR2 YNFKEQ. J was trimmed by 0 bases and V by 0 bases; bases with no gene match: 5. The CDR3 loop is CASSQDTGGVMNTEAFF. The CDR3 nucleotides read TGTGCCAGCAGCCAAGACACAGGGGGCGTCATGAACACTGAAGCTTTCTTT.

The rearrangement uses TRBV9 and TRBJ1-6; 7 nucleotides line up with TRBD1. The CDR3 has 15 amino acids. Per germline, CDR1 SGDLS and CDR2 YYNGEE. V lost 2 bases and J lost 2; bases outside the gene matches: 1. For the CDR3, the DNA is TGTGCCAGCAGCGTGGGGACAGCCTATAATTCACCCCTCCACTTT. Residues: CASSVGTAYNSPLHF. The whole variable domain, filled in from reference TRBV9 and TRBJ1-6, reads DSGVTQTPKHLITATGQRVTLRCSPRSGDLSVYWYQQSLDQGLQFLIQYYNGEERAKGNILERFSAQQFPDLHSELNLSSLELGDSALYFCASSVGTAYNSPLHFGNGTRLTVT.